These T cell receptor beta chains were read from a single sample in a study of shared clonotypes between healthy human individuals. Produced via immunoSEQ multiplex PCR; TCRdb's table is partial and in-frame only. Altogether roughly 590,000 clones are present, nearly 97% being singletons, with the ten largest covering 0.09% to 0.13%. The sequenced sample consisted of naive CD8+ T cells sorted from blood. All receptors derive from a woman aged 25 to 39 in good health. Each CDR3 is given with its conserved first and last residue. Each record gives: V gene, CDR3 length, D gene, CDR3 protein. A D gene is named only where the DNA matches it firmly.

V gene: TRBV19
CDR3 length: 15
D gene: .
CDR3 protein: CASSIAANPYYGYTF

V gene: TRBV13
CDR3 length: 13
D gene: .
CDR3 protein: CASSPSDSYEQYF

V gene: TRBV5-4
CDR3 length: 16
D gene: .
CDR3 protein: CASSVRSGFSYNEQFF

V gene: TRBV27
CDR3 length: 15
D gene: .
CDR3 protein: CASSLARTIQETQYF

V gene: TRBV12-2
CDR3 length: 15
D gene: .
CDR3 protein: CASRLGDQSTDTQYF

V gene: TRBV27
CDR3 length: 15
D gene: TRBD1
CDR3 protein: CASSLWDSSYNEQFF

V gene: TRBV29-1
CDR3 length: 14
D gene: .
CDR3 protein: CSVTVGGTNTEAFF

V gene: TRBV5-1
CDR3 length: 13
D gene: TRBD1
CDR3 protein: CASSLLSGGELFF

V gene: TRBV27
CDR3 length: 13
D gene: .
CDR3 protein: CASRTFQTGELFF

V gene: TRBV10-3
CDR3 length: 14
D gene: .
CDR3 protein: CAIRPQGRDTEAFF

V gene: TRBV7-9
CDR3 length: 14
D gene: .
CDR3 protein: CASSSPQGTDTQYF

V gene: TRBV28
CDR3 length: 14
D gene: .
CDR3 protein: CASSSGTSTDTQYF

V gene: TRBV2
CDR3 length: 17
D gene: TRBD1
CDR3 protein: CASSESGTGTATGELFF

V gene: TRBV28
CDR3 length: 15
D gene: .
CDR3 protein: CASSPIREVRTEAFF

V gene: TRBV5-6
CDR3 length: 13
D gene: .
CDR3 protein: CASSTGGGDTQYF

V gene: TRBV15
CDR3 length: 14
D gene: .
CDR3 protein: CATSGSGGTGELFF

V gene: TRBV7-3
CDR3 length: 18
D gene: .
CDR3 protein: CASSLSPRTEVCNQPQHF